This T cell receptor (beta chain) was sequenced during a study of T cell repertoires in cytomegalovirus infection. Turning to the study itself: Recently described HLA-C-restricted plus well-studied HLA-B-restricted CMV epitopes were used. General study findings and limits: In two of eight donors, the top clonotype was HLA-C-restricted CMV-specific.

Of note for this clonotype: Its antigen is unidentified.

The CDR3 is made up of 15 amino acids. V was cut by 1 base and J by 5 bases, with 14 bases left in between. Germline loops: CDR1 LGHNA, CDR2 YSLEER. TCRdb redid the calling of the reads with MiXCR, one entry per CDR3 protein. This table has about 830,000 distinct CDR3 sequences, over 25% appearing once. V is TRBV4-3 and J is TRBJ2-5; weak D call: TRBD2 (6 bases). The receptor's source is a human donor in good health (CMV status not recorded). Some clones in this sample may be carry-over from other donors' samples. This material consisted of cultured CD8+ T cells from PBMCs, taken from culture after CMV antigen stimulation. In nucleotides, the CDR3 is TGCGCCAGCAGCCAAGCGGGTACGGCGGGGGAGACCCAGTACTTC. This gives the protein CASSQAGTAGETQYF.